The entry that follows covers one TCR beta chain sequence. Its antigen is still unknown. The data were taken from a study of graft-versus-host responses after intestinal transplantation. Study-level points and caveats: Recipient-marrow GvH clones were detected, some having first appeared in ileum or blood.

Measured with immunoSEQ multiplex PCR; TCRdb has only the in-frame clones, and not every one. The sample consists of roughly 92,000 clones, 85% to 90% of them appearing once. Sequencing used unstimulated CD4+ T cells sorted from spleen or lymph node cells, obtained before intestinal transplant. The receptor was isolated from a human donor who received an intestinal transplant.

CDR3 loop: CATTTRDRRDSPLHF. Here the CDR3 DNA reads TGTGCCACCACGACCAGGGACAGGAGGGATTCACCCCTCCACTTT. The chain combines TRBV15 with TRBJ1-6; 8 nucleotides align to TRBD1. Germline CDR1 and CDR2: LNHNV and YYDKDF (reference sequence). Losses at the gene ends were 7 bases for V and 8 bases for J; bases not matched to a gene: 10. The CDR3 spans 15 residues.